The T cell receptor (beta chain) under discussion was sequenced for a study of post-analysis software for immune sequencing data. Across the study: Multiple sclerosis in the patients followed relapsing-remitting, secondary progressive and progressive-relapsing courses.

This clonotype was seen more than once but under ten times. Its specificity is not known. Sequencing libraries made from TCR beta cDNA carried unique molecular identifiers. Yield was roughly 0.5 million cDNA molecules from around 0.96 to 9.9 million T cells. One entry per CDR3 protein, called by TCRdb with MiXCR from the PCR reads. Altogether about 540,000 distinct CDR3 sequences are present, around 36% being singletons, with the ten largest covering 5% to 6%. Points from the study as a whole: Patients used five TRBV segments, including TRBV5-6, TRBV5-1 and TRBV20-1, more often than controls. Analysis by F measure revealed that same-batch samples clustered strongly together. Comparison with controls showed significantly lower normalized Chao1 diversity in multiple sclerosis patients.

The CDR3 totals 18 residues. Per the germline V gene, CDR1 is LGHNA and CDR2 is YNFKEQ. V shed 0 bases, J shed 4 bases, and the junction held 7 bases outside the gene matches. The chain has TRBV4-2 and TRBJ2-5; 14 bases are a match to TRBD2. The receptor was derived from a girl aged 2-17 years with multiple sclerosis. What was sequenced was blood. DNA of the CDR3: TGTGCCAGCAGCCAAGAGGGTGGGGGACTAGCGGGGGTAGAGACCCAGTACTTC. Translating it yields CASSQEGGGLAGVETQYF.